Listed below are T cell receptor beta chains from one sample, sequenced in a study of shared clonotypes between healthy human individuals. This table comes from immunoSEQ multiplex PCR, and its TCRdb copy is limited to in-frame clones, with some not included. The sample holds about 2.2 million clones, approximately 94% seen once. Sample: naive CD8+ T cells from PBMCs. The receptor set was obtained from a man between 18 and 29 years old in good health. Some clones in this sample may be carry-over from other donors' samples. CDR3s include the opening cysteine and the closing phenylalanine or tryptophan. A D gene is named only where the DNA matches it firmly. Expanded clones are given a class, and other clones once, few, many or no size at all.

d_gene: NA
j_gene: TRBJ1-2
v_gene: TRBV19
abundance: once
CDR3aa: CASSIGNRAEGYTF
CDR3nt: TGTGCCAGTAGTATAGGAAACAGGGCTGAAGGCTACACCTTC

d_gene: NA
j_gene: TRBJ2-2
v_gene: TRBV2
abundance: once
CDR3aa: CASSEPDDKDTGELFF
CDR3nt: TGTGCCAGCAGTGAACCCGACGATAAAGACACCGGGGAGCTGTTTTTT

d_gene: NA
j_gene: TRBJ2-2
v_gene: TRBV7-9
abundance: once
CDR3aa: CASSSSPGELFF
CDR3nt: TGTGCCAGCAGCTCCAGCCCCGGGGAGCTGTTTTTT

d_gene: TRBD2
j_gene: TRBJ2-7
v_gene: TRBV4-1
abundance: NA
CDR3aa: CASSQDVEAGATYEQYF
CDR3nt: TGCGCCAGCAGCCAAGATGTTGAAGCGGGGGCAACCTACGAGCAGTACTTC

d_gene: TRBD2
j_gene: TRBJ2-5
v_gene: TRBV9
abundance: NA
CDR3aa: CASSVSSGGETQYF
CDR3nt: TGTGCCAGCAGCGTTTCATCGGGAGGGGAGACCCAGTACTTC

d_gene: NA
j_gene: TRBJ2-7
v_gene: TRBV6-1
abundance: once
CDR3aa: CASSGAIWEQYF
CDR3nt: TGTGCCAGCAGTGGGGCGATTTGGGAGCAGTACTTC

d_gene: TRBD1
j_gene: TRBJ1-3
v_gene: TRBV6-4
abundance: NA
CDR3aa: CASSDLPSAGQVGSGNTIYF
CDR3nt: TGTGCCAGCAGTGACCTCCCGTCGGCCGGACAGGTGGGATCTGGAAACACCATATATTTT

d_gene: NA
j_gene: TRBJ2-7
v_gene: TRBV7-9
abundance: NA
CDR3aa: CASSLTDVNYEQYF
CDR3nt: TGTGCCAGCAGTCTGACGGATGTCAACTACGAGCAGTACTTC

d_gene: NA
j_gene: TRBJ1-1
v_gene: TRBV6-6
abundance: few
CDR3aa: CASSYLVGQNTEAFF
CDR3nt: TGTGCCAGCAGTTACTTGGTCGGACAGAACACTGAAGCTTTCTTT

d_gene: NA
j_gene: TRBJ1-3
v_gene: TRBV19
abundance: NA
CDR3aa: CASTTRYSGNTIYF
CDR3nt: TGTGCCAGTACTACGCGTTACTCTGGAAACACCATATATTTT